This is a list of T cell receptor beta chains from one sample in a study of vaccination effects on CD4 cells after COVID-19. Clones were sequenced by immunoSEQ multiplex PCR, and TCRdb holds only the in-frame ones, with some missing. Among around 50,000 clones listed, around 80% were seen once. No antigen has been identified for these receptors. The specimen was CD4+ T cells from PBMCs cultured with HIV peptides, collected before COVID-19 vaccination. The receptors stem from a human donor who had a prior SARS-CoV-2 infection. CDR3s include the opening cysteine and the closing phenylalanine or tryptophan. Each record gives: J gene, clone size, V gene, D gene, CDR3 protein. D genes are given only for firm matches. Clone size is given for some rows only: seen once, a few or many times, or a class if the clone is expanded.

TRBJ1-1	NA	TRBV11-2	NA	CASSLQAQSTEAFF
TRBJ2-2	once	TRBV19	TRBD1	CASSKTGNPGELFF
TRBJ1-6	NA	TRBV30	TRBD1	CAWSPAQGGVSPLHF
TRBJ1-5	NA	TRBV19	NA	CASSTFREQGGQPQHF
TRBJ2-3	NA	TRBV13	TRBD2	CASSRGLAGGSRYTQYF
TRBJ2-3	once	TRBV11-2	TRBD2	CASSRLAGLADTQYF
TRBJ1-1	NA	TRBV11-3	NA	CASSLTSGDTEAFF
TRBJ2-2	once	TRBV2	NA	CASRGGSQDGELFF
TRBJ2-5	NA	TRBV4-2	TRBD2	CASSPLDGLAGGPETQYF
TRBJ2-3	NA	TRBV18	TRBD1	CASSRGTGEGDTQYF
TRBJ2-3	few	TRBV7-9	NA	CASSFQRGAGTDTQYF
TRBJ1-5	few	TRBV3-1/TRBV3-2	NA	CASSQDAQHNQPQHF
TRBJ2-1	NA	TRBV6-4	TRBD2	CASSDPGTSGYEQFF
TRBJ1-2	NA	TRBV7-9	NA	CASSLVGGHYGYTF
TRBJ1-4	NA	TRBV19	NA	CASSIGGGEGEKLFF
TRBJ1-4	few	TRBV5-6	NA	CASSGKGATNEKLFF
TRBJ1-4	NA	TRBV27	NA	CASSLKGCCTNEKLFF
TRBJ2-5	NA	TRBV24-1	NA	CATSPMDSGEETQYF
TRBJ2-5	NA	TRBV12-5	NA	CASGSHDVSETQYF
TRBJ1-1	NA	TRBV2	NA	CATTLRAQVVNTEAFF
TRBJ1-5	few	TRBV6-5	TRBD1	CASRKWQQGNQPQHF
TRBJ2-5	NA	TRBV16	TRBD2	CASSRISFGTSVRKYQETQYF
TRBJ1-5	once	TRBV18	NA	CASSPLYSNQPQHF
TRBJ1-1	NA	TRBV29-1	NA	CSVAAGTNTEAFF
TRBJ1-5	NA	TRBV2	NA	CASSGWSVDQPQHF
TRBJ2-5	once	TRBV5-1	NA	CASSLVDSLQETQYF
TRBJ1-2	NA	TRBV11-2	NA	CASSLWVGSNYGYTF
TRBJ2-7	few	TRBV7-2	TRBD2	CASSSRGGRSYEQYF
TRBJ2-7	NA	TRBV7-7	TRBD1	CASSSGQGAEQYF
TRBJ2-1	NA	TRBV9	NA	CASSSRDKAYNEQFF
TRBJ1-4	NA	TRBV7-9	NA	CASSPPSVNEKLFF
TRBJ2-3	once	TRBV30	NA	CAWSRPTTQYF
TRBJ1-2	NA	TRBV7-9	NA	CASSLVSDLAGGYTF
TRBJ2-3	once	TRBV5-4	NA	CASSWDPTTDTQYF
TRBJ2-5	NA	TRBV11-3	NA	CASSLGSGARNQETQYF
TRBJ2-5	NA	TRBV11-3	NA	CASSSAGQVETQYF
TRBJ1-5	few	TRBV7-8	NA	CASSHGLALNQPQHF
TRBJ1-1	NA	TRBV5-1	NA	CASGWGSSTEAFF
TRBJ2-3	NA	TRBV30	TRBD2	CAWSGLAGPTDTQYF
TRBJ1-3	NA	TRBV23-1	NA	CASTPREGTGNTIYF
TRBJ1-2	NA	TRBV19	NA	CASFPYGGGGYTF
TRBJ1-3	NA	TRBV29-1	NA	CSVEGTLGNTIYF
TRBJ2-3	NA	TRBV5-1	NA	CASSFRDLSTDTQYF
TRBJ2-3	few	TRBV7-9	NA	CASREWGLADTQYF
TRBJ2-5	once	TRBV7-9	NA	CASSLAAATQTRGGGTQYF
TRBJ2-7	NA	TRBV6-5	TRBD2	CASSYSPAGGYEQYF
TRBJ1-5	NA	TRBV5-1	NA	CASSLEGGQPQHF
TRBJ2-1	NA	TRBV9	TRBD2	CASSVGGGLAGDNEQFF
TRBJ2-5	NA	TRBV18	NA	CASSPTHAKETQYF
TRBJ2-5	NA	TRBV4-2	NA	CASSQEGRLGETQYF
TRBJ2-7	NA	TRBV7-9	NA	CASSLNREQYF
TRBJ2-2	NA	TRBV24-1	TRBD1	CATDGTGRDRTGELFF
TRBJ2-3	NA	TRBV5-4	NA	CASSSTEGGDTQYF
TRBJ2-5	NA	TRBV27	NA	CASSSGTSRRGETQYF
TRBJ1-1	NA	TRBV2	NA	CASRVTRGRLEAFF
TRBJ2-1	NA	TRBV18	TRBD2	CASSLPGGRYNEQFF
TRBJ2-1	few	TRBV11-2	TRBD2	CASRPIAGGSYNEQFF
TRBJ1-2	once	TRBV18	TRBD1	CASSVSGTGDGYTF
TRBJ1-2	NA	TRBV7-6	NA	CASSLARDGSGTPYGYTF
TRBJ2-1	few	TRBV6-5	NA	CASSRDSYNEQFF